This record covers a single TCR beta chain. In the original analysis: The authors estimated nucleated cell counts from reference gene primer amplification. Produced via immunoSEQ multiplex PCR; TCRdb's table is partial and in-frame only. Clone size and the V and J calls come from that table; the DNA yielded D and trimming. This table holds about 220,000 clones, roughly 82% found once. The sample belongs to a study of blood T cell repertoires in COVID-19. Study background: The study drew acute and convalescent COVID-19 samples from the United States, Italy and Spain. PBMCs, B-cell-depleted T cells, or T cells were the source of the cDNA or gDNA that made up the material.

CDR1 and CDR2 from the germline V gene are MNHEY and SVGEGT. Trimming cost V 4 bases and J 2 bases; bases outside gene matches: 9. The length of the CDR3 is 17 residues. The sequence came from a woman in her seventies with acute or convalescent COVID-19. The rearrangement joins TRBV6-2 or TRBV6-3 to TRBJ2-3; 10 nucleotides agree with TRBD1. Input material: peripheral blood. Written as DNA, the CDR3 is TGTGCCAGCAGTTCCGGGACAGGGGTAACAAACACAGATACGCAGTATTTT. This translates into CASSSGTGVTNTDTQYF.